This TCR beta chain was profiled in a study of blood T cells in healthy people across ages. Whole-study context: The template switching approach captured approximately one barcoded beta molecule for every two T cells.

The authors extracted at least 6 micrograms of total RNA per sample. General study findings and limits: Compared with aged donors, long-lived donors showed fewer expanded clones, suggesting selection. The lack of PBMC sorting stopped any conclusive naive versus antigen-experienced comparison.

The germline V gene has CDR1 SGDLS and CDR2 YYNGEE. This CDR3 spans 18 amino acids. After removal of 0 bases from V and 3 bases from J, the junction contained 9 bases not matched to a gene. About this clonotype itself: The antigen is not known.

Next came a second PCR, run for about 6 to 12 cycles, which used a sample-barcoded 5' primer along with a J-beta primer mix. In TCRdb, the 5' RACE reads were re-called with MiXCR into one record per CDR3 protein. The top ten hold around 23% of the sample, which has 1.8 million or so distinct CDR3 sequences, 35% to 50% seen once. The chain has TRBV9 and TRBJ2-3; 11 bases fit TRBD2. This clonotype was obtained from a human donor in good health. The material sequenced was blood. The DNA for the CDR3 is TGTGCCAGCAGCGTAGGACTAGCGGGGCGGATGATGACAGATACGCAGTATTTT. This gives the protein CASSVGLAGRMMTDTQYF.